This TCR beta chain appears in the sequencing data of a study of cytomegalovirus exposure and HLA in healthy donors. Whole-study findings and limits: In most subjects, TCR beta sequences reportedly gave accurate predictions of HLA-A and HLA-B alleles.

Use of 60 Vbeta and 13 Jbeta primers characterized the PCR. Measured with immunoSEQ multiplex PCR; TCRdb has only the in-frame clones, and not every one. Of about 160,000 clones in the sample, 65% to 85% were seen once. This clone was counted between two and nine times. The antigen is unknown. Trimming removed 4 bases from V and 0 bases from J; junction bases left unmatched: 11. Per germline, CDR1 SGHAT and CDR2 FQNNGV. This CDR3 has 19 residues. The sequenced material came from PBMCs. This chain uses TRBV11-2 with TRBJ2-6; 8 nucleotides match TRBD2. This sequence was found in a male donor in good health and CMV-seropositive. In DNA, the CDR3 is TGTGCCAGCAGCTCCTTCTTCGGGGCGGGAGGCTCTGGGGCCAACGTCCTGACTTTC. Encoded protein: CASSSFFGAGGSGANVLTF.